This TCR beta chain was captured by sequencing in a study of blood T cell repertoires in COVID-19. Study information: COVID-19 samples from acute and convalescent phases originated in the United States, Italy and Spain. The cDNA or gDNA used as material had been derived from T cells, B-cell-depleted T cells, or PBMCs.

Germline assignment: CDR1 MDHEN and CDR2 SYDVKM. V was shortened by 5 bases and J by 3 bases, with 13 bases between the two germline ends. The CDR3 runs 14 residues. Original data processing: Amplifying reference gene primers gave estimates of nucleated cell counts. Sequencing was performed with immunoSEQ multiplex PCR; in TCRdb, only in-frame clones are kept and a portion is missing. The DNA was the basis for D and trimming; V, J and clone size are from that table. The sample shows tens of thousands of clones, 75% to 90% of them seen only once. The sequenced sample was peripheral blood. This TCR was recovered from a woman over 75 with acute or convalescent COVID-19. This chain uses TRBV28 with TRBJ1-2; D might be TRBD1 (6 bases). CDR3 nucleotide sequence: TGTGCCAGCAGTATACCGGGACAACACTATGGCTACACCTTC. Translated: CASSIPGQHYGYTF.